Below are 14 T cell receptor beta chains sequenced from a single sample in a study of blood T cells in healthy people across ages. With a J-beta primer mix and a sample-barcoded 5' primer, a second PCR ran roughly 7 to 11 cycles. TCRdb re-analysed the 5' RACE reads in MiXCR, keeping a single row per CDR3 protein. The table shows just under 900,000 distinct CDR3 sequences, with 29% occurring only once. Sample: blood. These receptors were collected from an elderly woman in good health.

This clonotype was recorded at least ten times. This chain uses TRBV6-6 with TRBJ2-7; 12 positions match TRBD1. The CDR3 loop spans 16 amino acids. The V and J ends lost 6 bases and 5 bases, in that order; junction bases with no gene match: 11. Germline loops: CDR1 MNHNY, CDR2 SVGAGI (reference sequence). The CDR3 sequence is CASSPLGTGGFNEQYF. In DNA, the CDR3 is TGTGCCAGCAGCCCCCTTGGGACAGGGGGCTTCAACGAGCAGTACTTC.

This clonotype was seen many times. V is TRBV12-3 or TRBV12-4 and J is TRBJ2-6, with 8 bases identical to TRBD1. The V and J ends lost 2 bases and 0 bases, in that order; junction bases with no gene match: 9. CDR3 size: 19 residues. The CDR3 loop is CASSLKSGQVLSGANVLTF. The DNA of the CDR3 is TGTGCCAGCAGTTTAAAATCGGGACAGGTCCTCTCTGGGGCCAACGTCCTGACTTTC.

This clonotype turned up a few times. This chain uses TRBV12-3 or TRBV12-4 with TRBJ2-3; tentative D call: TRBD1 (5 bases). V lost 6 bases, J lost 0 bases, and 10 bases lay in between. CDR3 length: 14 residues. The DNA for the CDR3 is TGTGCCAGCAGCGACAGATTGAGCACAGATACGCAGTATTTT. It encodes CASSDRLSTDTQYF.

V usage is TRBV4-2 and J usage is TRBJ2-1; tentative D call: TRBD2 (8 bases). This CDR3 has 16 amino acids. V lost 5 bases, J lost 2 bases, and 16 bases lay in between. Germline V gene data show CDR1 as LGHNA and CDR2 as YNFKEQ. The CDR3 DNA follows: TGTGCCAGCAGCAGGGGGCGGGGGGTGGCCTACAATGAGCAGTTCTTC. Its protein is CASSRGRGVAYNEQFF.

This clonotype was seen more than once but under ten times. The V and J genes are TRBV6-5 and TRBJ2-5, with 7 bases that match TRBD1. The J call is doubtful: the DNA matches TRBJ2-4 better. The CDR3 is 15 amino acids. CDR1 MNHEY and CDR2 SVGAGI come from the germline V gene. As DNA, the CDR3 is TGTGCCAGCAGGAGTCCCGGGACAGCTAGAAACATTCAGTACTTC. Protein: CASRSPGTARNIQYF.

There are many counts of this clonotype. The rearrangement joins TRBV7-9 to TRBJ1-4, with no clear D. CDR3 length: 15 amino acids. The germline gives CDR1 SEHNR, CDR2 FQNEAQ (reference sequence). The V and J ends lost 0 bases and 4 bases respectively, with 9 bases between them. CDR3 sequence reads: CASSLATQDNEKLFF. The CDR3 DNA is TGTGCCAGCAGCTTAGCGACGCAGGATAATGAAAAACTGTTTTTT.

This clonotype was counted at least ten times. The V call is TRBV20-1, the J call TRBJ2-7; 12 bases map to TRBD2. Germline V gene sequence: CDR1 DFQATT, CDR2 SNEGSKA (reference sequence). The CDR3 sequence is 13 residues long. The CDR3 reads CTFGLAGPGEQYF. The CDR3 DNA reads as TGCACTTTCGGACTAGCGGGGCCGGGGGAGCAGTACTTC.

The chain employs TRBV7-2 and TRBJ1-5, with 10 bases that match TRBD1. The length of the CDR3 is 15 residues. Germline loops: CDR1 SGHTA, CDR2 FQGNSA. J gave up 6 bases and V 4 bases, and 6 bases lay outside the gene matches. DNA of the CDR3: TGTGCCAGCAGCTCCCAGGGACAGGGGAGTCAGCCCCAGCATTTT. Translating gives CASSSQGQGSQPQHF.

The rearrangement joins TRBV7-2 to TRBJ2-3; TRBD2 aligns across 11 bases. This CDR3 region has 17 residues. The trim removed 1 base at V and 4 bases at J, leaving 7 bases unmatched. Germline CDR1 SGHTA, CDR2 FQGNSA. CDR3 protein: CASSLDLLAGVSDTQYF. The CDR3 DNA follows: TGTGCCAGCAGCTTAGACTTACTAGCGGGGGTATCAGATACGCAGTATTTT.

This clonotype has ten or more counts. The chain carries TRBV20-1 and TRBJ2-1; TRBD2 agrees at 9 bases. After removal of 6 bases from V and 3 bases from J, the junction contained 6 bases not matched to a gene. This CDR3 spans 14 amino acids. CDR1 DFQATT and CDR2 SNEGSKA come from the germline V gene (reference sequence). The CDR3 sequence: CSAAGLARYNEQFF. CDR3 sequence (DNA): TGCAGTGCCGCCGGACTAGCGCGCTACAATGAGCAGTTCTTC.

At least ten counts were recorded for this clonotype. The rearrangement joins TRBV7-2 to TRBJ2-5, with 12 bases fitting TRBD2. Germline loops: CDR1 SGHTA, CDR2 FQGNSA. V trimming: 5 bases; J trimming: 7 bases; junction bases outside the gene matches: 11. CDR3 length: 16 amino acids. CDR3 nucleotide sequence: TGTGCCAGCAGCCGCGAGACTAGCGGGGGATCTGGGACCCAGTACTTC. Residues: CASSRETSGGSGTQYF. Based on the CDR3 plus reference TRBV7-2 and TRBJ2-5, the full variable domain is GAGVSQSPSNKVTEKGKDVELRCDPISGHTALYWYRQSLGQGLEFLIYFQGNSAPDKSGLPSDRFSAERTGGSVSTLTIQRTQQEDSAVYLCASSRETSGGSGTQYFGPGTRLLVL.

This clonotype was recorded a few times. The junction departs from germline at one end; a sequencing error may be responsible. The chain carries TRBV5-4 and TRBJ2-1, with TRBD2 identical over 12 bases. Germline CDR1 reads SGHNT; CDR2 reads YYREEE (reference sequence). This CDR3 region has 17 residues. DNA of the CDR3: TGTGCTAGCAGCCGGCTGGTGACTAGCGGGGGTTACAATGAGCAGTTCTTC. Residues: CASSRLVTSGGYNEQFF.

This clonotype was recorded many times. The chain carries TRBV4-3 and TRBJ2-5, with a weak D call TRBD2 (6 bases). CDR3 size: 15 residues. V was cut by 4 bases and J by 0 bases, with 12 bases left in between. The V gene's germline CDR1 is LGHNA and CDR2 YSLEER. The CDR3 here is CASSRDRDYQETQYF. For the CDR3, the DNA is TGCGCCAGCAGCCGGGACCGGGACTACCAAGAGACCCAGTACTTC.

This clonotype was observed many times. The V call is TRBV6-5, the J call TRBJ2-7, with D maybe TRBD1 (5 bases). The CDR3 loop spans 16 amino acids. Germline V gives CDR1 MNHEY, CDR2 SVGAGI. Trimming pared 4 bases from V and 2 bases from J, leaving 18 bases between. The CDR3 DNA sequence: TGTGCCAGCAGTTCACCGACAGTTATGGTCCCCTACGAGCAGTACTTC. Translating it yields CASSSPTVMVPYEQYF.